The 2 T cell receptor beta chains below were found in one sample sequenced in a study of T cells after yellow fever vaccination. MiXCR, applied by TCRdb to the 5' RACE reads, yields one record per CDR3 protein. The sample holds 150,000 or so distinct CDR3 sequences, 6% to 7.5% seen once. This specimen consisted of CD4+ T cells sorted from PBMCs, obtained 4 to 6 days after the first yellow fever vaccination. These receptors came from a man between 18 and 35 years old who received the YFV17D yellow fever vaccine.

The chain couples TRBV15 to TRBJ2-3; 13 nucleotides agree with TRBD2. Germline CDR1 reads LNHNV; CDR2 reads YYDKDF (reference sequence). This CDR3 is 17 amino acids long. J was trimmed by 2 bases and V by 1 base; bases with no gene match: 3. The CDR3 spells CATSRAGTSGATDTQYF. In DNA form, the CDR3 reads TGTGCCACCAGCAGAGCGGGGACTAGCGGGGCCACAGATACGCAGTATTTT. The variable domain in full, completed from reference TRBV15 and TRBJ2-3, reads DAMVIQNPRYQVTQFGKPVTLSCSQTLNHNVMYWYQQKSSQAPKLLFHYYDKDFNNEADTPDNFQSRRPNTSFCFLDIRSPGLGDTAMYLCATSRAGTSGATDTQYFGPGTRLTVL.

This clonotype was counted ten times or more. The J gene is TRBJ1-6, the V gene TRBV7-2, with TRBD1 as a possible D gene (5 bases). Germline loops: CDR1 SGHTA, CDR2 FQGNSA. V was shortened by 3 bases and J by 7 bases, with 13 bases between the two germline ends. CDR3 size: 15 residues. CDR3 in DNA: TGTGCCAGCAGCTTGGGGCTGACGGAAAATTCACCCCTCCACTTT. This sequence encodes CASSLGLTENSPLHF. Full variable domain (remainder filled in from reference TRBV7-2 and TRBJ1-6): GAGVSQSPSNKVTEKGKDVELRCDPISGHTALYWYRQSLGQGLEFLIYFQGNSAPDKSGLPSDRFSAERTGGSVSTLTIQRTQQEDSAVYLCASSLGLTENSPLHFGNGTRLTVT.